This T cell receptor (beta chain) derives from a study of graft-versus-host responses after intestinal transplantation. The wider study: Recipients across the board were started on anti-thymocyte globulin induction, then kept on tacrolimus and steroids for roughly 3 years. Notes on the study in general: Allograft graft-versus-host to host-versus-graft clonal ratios ran high in patients with graft-donor T cell macrochimerism. Recipient-marrow GvH clones were detected, some having first appeared in ileum or blood.

V was cut by 5 bases and J by 6 bases, with 13 bases left in between. Germline values: CDR1 SGHTA, CDR2 FQGNSA. The CDR3 runs 14 residues. Some clones are missing from TCRdb's copy, which holds only in-frame ones; the method was immunoSEQ multiplex PCR. The table records fewer than 30,000 clones, about 90% of them present only once. This clone is a singleton in its sample. Its antigen is unknown. The genes are TRBV7-2 and TRBJ2-2; no clear D gene. The sequenced sample was PBMCs, obtained about 430 days after intestinal transplantation. The clonotype comes from a human patient who received an intestinal transplant, so some T cells may come from the graft donor. The CDR3 sequence is CASSPRTYAGELFF. The CDR3 coding sequence is TGTGCCAGCAGCCCCCGGACCTACGCCGGGGAGCTGTTTTTT.